The 29 T cell receptor beta chains below all came from one sample that was sequenced in a study of T-cell memory formation after mild COVID-19. TCRdb itself ran the 5' RACE reads through MiXCR, one entry per CDR3 protein. Found here are about 560,000 distinct CDR3 sequences, about a sixth of them singletons; the top ten hold around 12%. Specimen: PBMCs or a T cell subset sorted from them (not recorded which). Every receptor here comes from an adult woman who had mild COVID-19 (a few samples of this study predate the infection). Cell type and time point are not known.

The chain employs TRBV6-2 or TRBV6-3 and TRBJ2-1; maybe TRBD2 (6 bases). The CDR3 covers 14 residues. V was trimmed by 7 bases and J by 4 bases, leaving 14 bases between them. Germline CDR1 and CDR2: MNHEY and SVGEGT. The CDR3 DNA follows: TGTGCCAGCAACCCCGGTGGAGGGTACAATGAGCAGTTCTTC. Protein sequence: CASNPGGGYNEQFF.

In its sample, this clonotype was seen a few times. The chain carries TRBV5-1 and TRBJ1-2; tentative D call: TRBD1 (5 bases). Trimming took off 0 bases at V and 6 bases at J, with 15 bases between the two ends. Germline assignment: CDR1 SGHRS and CDR2 YFSETQ. The CDR3 sequence is 15 residues long. The CDR3 bases are TGCGCCAGCAGCTTGGTGGACCCGGGGCGTCATGGCTACACCTTC. Amino acids: CASSLVDPGRHGYTF.

The chain has TRBV20-1 and TRBJ1-1; no clear D. Germline CDR1 and CDR2: DFQATT and SNEGSKA (reference sequence). V lost 0 bases and J 0 bases, leaving 11 bases between the germline ends. This CDR3 region has 15 residues. The CDR3 nucleotides are TGCAGTGCTAGAGATCGGGGAGCGATGAACACTGAAGCTTTCTTT. Translating gives CSARDRGAMNTEAFF.

This rearrangement joins TRBV4-3 to TRBJ2-4, with 7 positions matching TRBD2. The CDR3 has 14 amino acids. Germline lookup yields CDR1 LGHNA and CDR2 YSLEER. J was trimmed by 7 bases and V by 2 bases; bases with no gene match: 5. CDR3 bases: TGCGCCAGCAGCCAATTACTAGCGTCGAACATTCAGTACTTC. Protein sequence: CASSQLLASNIQYF.

This chain connects TRBV20-1 to TRBJ2-7, with D tentatively TRBD1 (6 bases). CDR3 size: 15 residues. Trimming removed 3 bases at V and 0 bases at J, with 15 bases between. Per the germline V gene, CDR1 is DFQATT and CDR2 is SNEGSKA (reference sequence). The CDR3 nucleotides read TGCAGTGCTAGGTCAACCGGGACACTCTCCTACGAGCAGTACTTC. It codes for CSARSTGTLSYEQYF.

To note about this clonotype: The junction departs from the called germline gene at one end, perhaps through a read error. The genes are TRBV7-2 and TRBJ1-2; D unresolved. This CDR3 is 15 amino acids long. Germline CDR1 is SGHTA and CDR2 is FQGNSA. As DNA, the CDR3 is TGTGCCAGCAGCTCCTTGCCGGTCACGAGCTATGGCTACACATTC. Its protein product is CASSSLPVTSYGYTF.

In its sample, this clonotype was seen a few times. The chain is built from TRBV7-9 and TRBJ1-5; possibly TRBD1 for D (5 bases). The V end lost 2 bases, the J end lost 6 bases, and 17 bases lay between the germline ends. Germline V lookup: CDR1 SEHNR, CDR2 FQNEAQ (reference sequence). The CDR3 consists of 16 residues. CDR3 nucleotide sequence: TGTGCCAGCAGCTTAAGCTCCGGGGCATTCTCTCAGCCCCAGCATTTT. It translates to CASSLSSGAFSQPQHF.

In this sample, this clonotype turned up a few times. The chain joins TRBV20-1 to TRBJ2-3; TRBD2 matches 7 bases. Germline V gene lookup returns CDR1 DFQATT and CDR2 SNEGSKA (reference sequence). The CDR3 has 13 amino acids. The ends lost 4 bases at V and 2 bases at J; junction bases unmatched: 3. Here the CDR3 reads CSATSGNTDTQYF. The DNA of the CDR3 is TGCAGTGCTACTAGCGGAAACACAGATACGCAGTATTTT.

In its sample, this clonotype was seen a few times. The gene calls are TRBV5-1 and TRBJ2-7; the D gene is possibly TRBD1 (6 bases). The V gene's germline CDR1 is SGHRS and CDR2 YFSETQ. Trimming removed 7 bases from V and 5 bases from J, with 10 bases in between. The length of the CDR3 is 11 residues. CDR3 bases: TGCGCCAGCCGACAGGATCACGAGCAGTACTTC. It is translated as CASRQDHEQYF. The full variable domain, with the rest looked up from reference TRBV5-1 and TRBJ2-7, is KAGVTQTPRYLIKTRGQQVTLSCSPISGHRSVSWYQQTPGQGLQFLFEYFSETQRNKGNFPGRFSGRQFSNSRSEMNVSTLELGDSALYLCASRQDHEQYFGPGTRLTVT.

This clonotype came up many times. J is TRBJ2-1 and V is TRBV19; tentative D call: TRBD2 (6 bases). With 7 bases removed from V and 4 bases from J, the gap between germline ends came to 14 bases. CDR3 length: 14 amino acids. Germline V gene data show CDR1 as LNHDA and CDR2 as SQIVND (reference sequence). The CDR3 region has the DNA TGTGCCAGTAAGGACGGGAGCCTTTACAATGAGCAGTTCTTC. This codes for CASKDGSLYNEQFF.

This clonotype was seen a few times. The chain is built from TRBV7-9 and TRBJ2-5; 7 nucleotides line up with TRBD2. CDR1 SEHNR and CDR2 FQNEAQ come from the germline V gene (reference sequence). The CDR3 runs to 16 residues. Trimming at V came to 5 bases and at J to 4 bases, leaving 13 bases not matched to a gene. CDR3 protein: CASSKRLAPQGETQYF. Here the CDR3 DNA reads TGTGCCAGCAGCAAAAGACTAGCTCCTCAGGGAGAGACCCAGTACTTC. Drawing the rest from reference TRBV7-9 and TRBJ2-5, the complete variable domain is DTGVSQNPRHKITKRGQNVTFRCDPISEHNRLYWYRQTLGQGPEFLTYFQNEAQLEKSRLLSDRFSAERPKGSFSTLEIQRTEQGDSAMYLCASSKRLAPQGETQYFGPGTRLLVL.

This clonotype has more than one count but fewer than ten. This chain connects TRBV6-2 or TRBV6-3 to TRBJ2-7; TRBD1 might be the D (6 bases). The CDR3 contains 11 residues. The V gene's germline CDR1 is MNHEY and CDR2 SVGEGT. V was shortened by 5 bases and J by 12 bases, with 14 bases between the two germline ends. This CDR3 reads CASSTGQRRYF. The CDR3 DNA is TGTGCCAGCAGTACCGGACAGAGGAGGTACTTC.

In this sample, this clonotype turned up a few times. V and J are TRBV6-5 and TRBJ2-1; 13 bases line up with TRBD2. Germline V gene sequence: CDR1 MNHEY, CDR2 SVGAGI. The CDR3 contains 17 residues. Losses at the gene ends were 0 bases for V and 6 bases for J; bases not matched to a gene: 5. The chain's CDR3 is CASSYSRTSGSGNEQFF. For the CDR3, the DNA is TGTGCCAGCAGTTACTCCAGGACTAGCGGGAGTGGCAATGAGCAGTTCTTC.

This clonotype was counted only a few times. The chain is built from TRBV12-3 or TRBV12-4 and TRBJ2-7; D possibly corresponds to TRBD1 (5 bases). This CDR3 region has 15 residues. V dropped 7 bases and J dropped 1 base, with 17 bases sitting between them. CDR3 coding DNA: TGTGCCAGCACCCCGAGGAACAGGTTATCCTACGAGCAGTACTTC. This gives the protein CASTPRNRLSYEQYF.

This chain joins TRBV5-1 and TRBJ2-3; possibly TRBD2 for D (6 bases). The V end lost 0 bases, the J end lost 4 bases, and 12 bases lay between the germline ends. Germline CDR1 reads SGHRS; CDR2 reads YFSETQ. The CDR3 consists of 15 residues. DNA of the CDR3: TGCGCCAGCAGCTTGGGGGACTCGAAGGCAGATACGCAGTATTTT. Its protein product is CASSLGDSKADTQYF.

This clonotype has a count of ten or more. V usage is TRBV5-1 and J usage is TRBJ2-7; D remains unclear. CDR1 and CDR2 (germline): SGHRS, YFSETQ. The CDR3 has 13 amino acids. Deletions cut 0 bases from V and 5 bases from J, with 9 bases between. The CDR3 region is CASSLGGRDEQYF. In nucleotides, the CDR3 is TGCGCCAGCAGCTTGGGGGGTAGGGACGAGCAGTACTTC.

The chain links TRBV5-1 to TRBJ2-2, with 9 nucleotides matching TRBD2. J lost 1 base, V lost 0 bases, and 7 bases had no gene match. The CDR3 spans 18 residues. CDR1 is SGHRS, CDR2 YFSETQ, per germline. CDR3 in amino acids: CASSLEPRGGVNTGELFF. The CDR3 DNA is TGCGCCAGCAGCTTGGAGCCGCGCGGGGGGGTGAACACCGGGGAGCTGTTTTTT.

The J gene is TRBJ2-5, the V gene TRBV5-1; D may be TRBD1 or TRBD2 (6 bases each). Germline-derived CDR1 and CDR2 are SGHRS and YFSETQ. CDR3 length: 15 residues. V lost 4 bases to trimming and J lost 8 bases, with 21 bases between them. This chain's CDR3 is CASSTMGGSVYTQYF. CDR3 nucleotide sequence: TGCGCCAGCAGCACAATGGGGGGCTCCGTGTACACCCAGTACTTC.

The chain recombines TRBV20-1 with TRBJ1-5; D call uncertain. CDR1 and CDR2 from the germline V gene are DFQATT and SNEGSKA (reference sequence). This CDR3 has 12 residues. Trimming cost V 0 bases and J 16 bases, with 16 bases left between them. In DNA, the CDR3 is TGCAGTGCTAGAGATCTGAGAGGGAGGAATCATTTT. It specifies CSARDLRGRNHF.

J is TRBJ2-6 and V is TRBV27; D ambiguous. The CDR3 covers 14 residues. Trimming cost V 1 base and J 4 bases, with 5 bases left between them. Germline CDR1 MNHEY, CDR2 SMNVEV (reference sequence). The CDR3: CASSLYPGANVLTF. The CDR3 DNA reads as TGTGCCAGCAGTTTATATCCCGGGGCCAACGTCCTGACTTTC.

This chain links TRBV7-6 with TRBJ2-7; 7 nucleotides align to TRBD1. Germline CDR1 SGHVS, CDR2 FNYEAQ. CDR3 length equals 15 residues. V dropped 4 bases and J dropped 4; count of bases not matched to a gene: 10. CDR3 DNA: TGTGCCAGCAGCTGGGCCCCGGGACAGAATTACGAGCAGTACTTC. As protein: CASSWAPGQNYEQYF.

This clonotype was counted a few times. The rearrangement joins TRBV25-1 to TRBJ1-6, with D uncertain. Germline V gives CDR1 MGHDK, CDR2 SYGVNS. The V and J ends lost 5 bases and 4 bases respectively, with 9 bases between them. CDR3 length equals 14 residues. In DNA form, the CDR3 reads TGTGCCAGCAGTCGGGGTTATTATAATTCACCCCTCCACTTT. This encodes CASSRGYYNSPLHF. The complete variable domain, with remaining parts taken from reference TRBV25-1 and TRBJ1-6, reads EADIYQTPRYLVIGTGKKITLECSQTMGHDKMYWYQQDPGMELHLIHYSYGVNSTEKGDLSSESTVSRIRTEHFPLTLESARPSHTSQYLCASSRGYYNSPLHFGNGTRLTVT.

CDR3 nucleotide sequence: TGTGCCAGTGCCGGGACAGGCATCACCGGGGAGCTGTTTTTT. Protein product: CASAGTGITGELFF. This chain joins TRBV6-2 or TRBV6-3 and TRBJ2-2; 8 positions match TRBD1. The V segment lost 9 bases and the J segment 4 bases; nucleotides outside the gene matches: 7. Germline assignment: CDR1 MNHEY and CDR2 SVGEGT. The CDR3 has 14 amino acids.

This clonotype was counted a few times. This chain joins TRBV12-3 or TRBV12-4 and TRBJ1-2, with D hard to call. V was cut by 1 base and J by 4 bases, with 4 bases left in between. The CDR3 covers 12 residues. Written as DNA, the CDR3 is TGTGCCAGCAGTTTAGACATCTATGGCTACACCTTC. This sequence encodes CASSLDIYGYTF.

In the case of this clonotype: The junction differs from germline at one of its ends, possibly a read error. The V gene is TRBV4-3, the J gene TRBJ1-1; the D is unclear. Germline lookup yields CDR1 LGHNA and CDR2 YSLEER. This CDR3 is 15 amino acids long. The CDR3 DNA is TGCGCCAGCAGCAAAGAACTTACGGTGAACACTGAAGCTTTCTTT. Translation: CASSKELTVNTEAFF.

This clonotype turned up a few times. The genes are TRBV7-9 and TRBJ2-3; 15 bases are shared with TRBD2. In germline, CDR1 is SEHNR, CDR2 FQNEAQ (reference sequence). This CDR3 is 16 amino acids long. Trimming cost V 5 bases and J 6 bases; bases outside gene matches: 6. Written as DNA, the CDR3 is TGTGCCAGCAGCGGCGGGACTAGCGGGGGGCGGGATACGCAGTATTTT. This encodes CASSGGTSGGRDTQYF. Full variable domain (missing parts from reference TRBV7-9 and TRBJ2-3): DTGVSQNPRHKITKRGQNVTFRCDPISEHNRLYWYRQTLGQGPEFLTYFQNEAQLEKSRLLSDRFSAERPKGSFSTLEIQRTEQGDSAMYLCASSGGTSGGRDTQYFGPGTRLTVL.

In nucleotides, the CDR3 is TGTGCCAGCAGCTTAGAGGAGGGACTCCAAACAGAGTACGAGCAGTACTTC. Residues: CASSLEEGLQTEYEQYF. V usage is TRBV7-9 and J usage is TRBJ2-7, with D perhaps matching TRBD2 (6 bases). V lost 1 base to trimming and J lost 4 bases, with 20 bases between them. Germline assignment: CDR1 SEHNR and CDR2 FQNEAQ (reference sequence). There are 17 residues in the CDR3.

The chain has TRBV23-1 and TRBJ2-1; no clear D. TRBV23-1 is sorted into the ORF group, with uncertain function. The CDR3 is made up of 12 amino acids. V was trimmed by 0 bases and J by 8 bases, leaving 5 bases between them. The CDR3: CASSQSWDEQFF. CDR3 DNA: TGCGCCAGCAGTCAATCGTGGGATGAGCAGTTCTTC.

This chain joins TRBV10-3 and TRBJ1-2; possibly TRBD1 for D (5 bases). The CDR3 loop spans 12 amino acids. V lost 2 bases and J lost 8, with 9 bases in between. The germline gives CDR1 ENHRY, CDR2 SYGVKD. DNA of the CDR3: TGTGCCATCAGTGAGCTCAGGGAGGGCTACACCTTC. Translation gives CAISELREGYTF.